A selection of T cell receptor beta chains follows, all from one sample in a study of OX40 agonist ivuxolimab in advanced cancers. The repertoire was sequenced with immunoSEQ multiplex PCR; TCRdb's copy has only in-frame clones and lacks some. The top ten hold roughly 0.58% of the sample, which has 40,000 to 50,000 clones, more than 70% seen once. This sample comprised CD4+ or CD8+ T cells sorted from blood, obtained in a trial of the OX40 agonist ivuxolimab. Receptors originate from an adult with an advanced solid tumor such as melanoma, head and neck, liver or kidney cancer. Each CDR3 is given with its conserved first and last residue. The order of the fields is J gene, clone size, V gene, D gene, CDR3 protein, CDR3 DNA. A D gene is named only where the DNA matches it firmly. Only part of the rows carry a size: once, few, many, or a class if the clone is expanded.

j_call: TRBJ1-4
clone_size: .
v_call: TRBV2
d_call: TRBD1
cdr3_aa: CASSREGASEKLFF
cdr3_nt: TGTGCCAGCAGTCGTGAGGGGGCGAGTGAAAAACTGTTTTTT

j_call: TRBJ1-4
clone_size: .
v_call: TRBV27
d_call: .
cdr3_aa: CASSDGRLNEKLFF
cdr3_nt: TGTGCCAGCAGTGACGGACGGCTTAATGAAAAACTGTTTTTT

j_call: TRBJ2-3
clone_size: .
v_call: TRBV6-6
d_call: TRBD2
cdr3_aa: CASSSSRRGAWDTQYF
cdr3_nt: TGTGCCAGCAGTTCCTCTAGGCGGGGGGCGTGGGATACGCAGTATTTT

j_call: TRBJ1-2
clone_size: .
v_call: TRBV27
d_call: .
cdr3_aa: CASSSSPRGYYGYTF
cdr3_nt: TGTGCCAGCAGTTCCAGCCCCCGGGGGTACTATGGCTACACCTTC

j_call: TRBJ1-5
clone_size: few
v_call: TRBV5-6
d_call: .
cdr3_aa: CASSPYRANQPQHF
cdr3_nt: TGTGCCAGCAGCCCTTACAGGGCAAATCAGCCCCAGCATTTT

j_call: TRBJ2-5
clone_size: .
v_call: TRBV7-2
d_call: .
cdr3_aa: CASSLGGGLQETQYF
cdr3_nt: TGTGCCAGCAGCTTAGGGGGGGGGCTCCAAGAGACCCAGTACTTC

j_call: TRBJ2-1
clone_size: once
v_call: TRBV7-3
d_call: TRBD2
cdr3_aa: CASSLTSGVGNEQFF
cdr3_nt: TGTGCCAGCAGCTTAACTAGCGGGGTAGGGAATGAGCAGTTCTTC

j_call: TRBJ2-3
clone_size: .
v_call: TRBV5-1
d_call: .
cdr3_aa: CASSLVGTDRTDTQYF
cdr3_nt: TGCGCCAGCAGCTTGGTGGGGACTGACCGCACAGATACGCAGTATTTT

j_call: TRBJ1-1
clone_size: .
v_call: TRBV2
d_call: .
cdr3_aa: CASSVGGNTEAFF
cdr3_nt: TGTGCCAGCAGTGTAGGAGGGAACACTGAAGCTTTCTTT

j_call: TRBJ2-5
clone_size: .
v_call: TRBV11-3
d_call: TRBD1
cdr3_aa: CASTQTGLETQYF
cdr3_nt: TGTGCCAGCACCCAGACAGGGTTGGAGACCCAGTACTTC

j_call: TRBJ1-2
clone_size: .
v_call: TRBV5-1
d_call: .
cdr3_aa: CASSLSSLGDYGYTF
cdr3_nt: TGCGCCAGCAGCTTGTCCTCTCTGGGGGACTATGGCTACACCTTC

j_call: TRBJ1-1
clone_size: .
v_call: TRBV11-3
d_call: TRBD1
cdr3_aa: CASSLAGGYTEAFF
cdr3_nt: TGTGCCAGCAGCTTAGCAGGGGGGTACACTGAAGCTTTCTTT

j_call: TRBJ1-2
clone_size: .
v_call: TRBV5-1
d_call: TRBD1
cdr3_aa: CASSETTGEVNGYTF
cdr3_nt: TGCGCCAGCAGCGAGACGACAGGGGAAGTAAATGGCTACACCTTC

j_call: TRBJ2-7
clone_size: once
v_call: TRBV7-9
d_call: TRBD2
cdr3_aa: CASSPGLAGGKQYF
cdr3_nt: TGTGCCAGCAGCCCAGGACTAGCGGGCGGTAAGCAGTACTTC

j_call: TRBJ2-1
clone_size: .
v_call: TRBV6-5
d_call: .
cdr3_aa: CASRRTGDAYNEQFF
cdr3_nt: TGTGCCAGCCGACGCACAGGCGATGCCTACAATGAGCAGTTCTTC